Included here is one TCR beta chain sequence, with context. The sample's treatment: 19 received Ad26.COV2.S at low or high dose, single or two shots; 5 received placebo; per-sample allocation not given. Collection of the samples took place on day 63 after the first injection of vaccine or placebo. The entry originates in a study of Ad26.COV2.S vaccination and SARS-CoV-2 variants. The data were produced by immunoSEQ multiplex PCR, yet TCRdb's version contains in-frame clones alone and is incomplete. The table shows about 400,000 clones, with 89% occurring only once. This clonotype was obtained from a person aged 18-60 years who received the Ad26.COV2.S COVID-19 vaccine or a placebo. This material consisted of peripheral blood, taken in a trial of Ad26.COV2.S vaccine versus placebo.

CDR3 amino acids: CASSEDQETQYF. CDR3 bases: TGCGCCAGCAGCGAAGACCAAGAGACCCAGTACTTC. The V gene is TRBV5-1, the J gene TRBJ2-5; D unclear. This CDR3 region has 12 residues. The germline CDR1 and CDR2 sequences are SGHRS and YFSETQ. With 4 bases removed from V and 0 bases from J, the gap between germline ends came to 4 bases.